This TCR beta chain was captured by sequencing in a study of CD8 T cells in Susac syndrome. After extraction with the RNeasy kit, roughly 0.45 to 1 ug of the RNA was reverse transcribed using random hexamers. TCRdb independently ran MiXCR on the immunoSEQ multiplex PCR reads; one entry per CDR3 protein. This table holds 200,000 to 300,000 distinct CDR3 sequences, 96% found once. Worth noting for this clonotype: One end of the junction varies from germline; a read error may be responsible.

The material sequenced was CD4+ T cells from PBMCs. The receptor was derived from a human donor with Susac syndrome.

The CDR3 nucleotides are TGTGCCAGCACCTTAGCCCAAGGGACCCAGTACTTC. This gives the protein CASTLAQGTQYF. The chain recombines TRBV7-2 with TRBJ2-5; D remains ambiguous. The CDR3 is made up of 12 amino acids. Looked up from germline, CDR1 is SGHTA and CDR2 is FQGNSA.